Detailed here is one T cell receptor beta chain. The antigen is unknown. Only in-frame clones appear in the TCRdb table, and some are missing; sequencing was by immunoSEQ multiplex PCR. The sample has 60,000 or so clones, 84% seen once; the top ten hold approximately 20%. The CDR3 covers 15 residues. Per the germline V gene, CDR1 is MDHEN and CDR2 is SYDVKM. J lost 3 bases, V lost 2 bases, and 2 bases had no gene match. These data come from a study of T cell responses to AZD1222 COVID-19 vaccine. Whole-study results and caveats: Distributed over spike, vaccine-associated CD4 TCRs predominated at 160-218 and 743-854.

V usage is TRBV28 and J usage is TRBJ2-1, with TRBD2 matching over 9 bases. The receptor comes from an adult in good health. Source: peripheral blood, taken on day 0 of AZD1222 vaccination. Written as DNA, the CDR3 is TGTGCCAGCAGTTTAGCGGGAGGGTACTACAATGAGCAGTTCTTC. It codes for CASSLAGGYYNEQFF.